The 19 T cell receptor beta chains reported below all come from one sample, sequenced in a study of cytomegalovirus exposure and HLA in healthy donors. PCR primers comprised 60 Vbeta and 13 Jbeta primers. Sequencing used immunoSEQ multiplex PCR; TCRdb keeps in-frame clones, though not all of them. The sample records approximately 150,000 clones, approximately 72% being singletons. The sequencing input was PBMCs. Receptors originate from a human donor in good health.

The chain recombines TRBV6-4 with TRBJ2-1; 12 bases agree with TRBD2. The ends lost 5 bases at V and 4 bases at J; junction bases unmatched: 3. The CDR3 loop spans 15 amino acids. CDR1 is MRHNA, CDR2 SNTAGT, per germline. Written as DNA, the CDR3 is TGTGCCAGCAGTTTAACTAGCGGGGGGTACAATGAGCAGTTCTTC. It is translated as CASSLTSGGYNEQFF.

This sequence joins TRBV7-9 and TRBJ2-7, with TRBD1 matching 7 bases. This CDR3 contains 13 residues. The V and J ends lost 5 bases and 5 bases, in that order; junction bases with no gene match: 6. CDR1 and CDR2 from the germline V gene are SEHNR and FQNEAQ (reference sequence). DNA of the CDR3: TGTGCCAGCAGCCAAGAACAGGGGCACGAGCAGTACTTC. It translates to CASSQEQGHEQYF.

V and J are TRBV5-4 and TRBJ2-3; D is perhaps TRBD2 (5 bases). Trimming shortened V by 2 bases and J by 0 bases, and 7 bases separated the two germline ends. Per the germline V gene, CDR1 is SGHNT and CDR2 is YYREEE (reference sequence). This CDR3 spans 14 amino acids. The CDR3 region has the DNA TGTGCCAGCAGCTTCCGGGGTAGCACAGATACGCAGTATTTT. Encoded protein: CASSFRGSTDTQYF.

The chain carries TRBV5-1 and TRBJ2-7, with TRBD1 matching over 7 bases. This CDR3 contains 14 residues. Per germline, CDR1 SGHRS and CDR2 YFSETQ. The ends lost 0 bases at V and 5 bases at J; junction bases unmatched: 5. As DNA, the CDR3 is TGCGCCAGCAGCTTGGAGGGGGCGTACGACGAGCAGTACTTC. Amino acids: CASSLEGAYDEQYF.

The chain recombines TRBV11-2 with TRBJ2-7; D perhaps matches TRBD2 (6 bases). V dropped 2 bases and J dropped 0 bases, with 20 bases sitting between them. The germline V gene encodes CDR1 SGHAT and CDR2 FQNNGV. The CDR3 extends over 18 amino acids. The CDR3 bases are TGTGCCAGCAGCTTATTTTGGTGGGCTAGCGATAGCTCCTACGAGCAGTACTTC. Amino acids: CASSLFWWASDSSYEQYF.

The genes are TRBV7-5 and TRBJ1-5; TRBD1 reflects the table's D call only, with no check against the DNA. TRBV7-5 represents a pseudogene. CDR3 length: 15 residues. CDR3 coding DNA: TGTGCCAGAAGCCTGGGACAGGGTGGCAATCAGCCCCAGCATTTT. Its protein is CARSLGQGGNQPQHF.

The chain combines TRBV7-9 with TRBJ2-5; D remains ambiguous. The CDR3 has 14 residues. V was shortened by 1 base and J by 1 base, with 7 bases between the two germline ends. Per the germline V gene, CDR1 is SEHNR and CDR2 is FQNEAQ (reference sequence). The DNA of the CDR3 is TGTGCCAGCAGCTTAGGGGCTATCCAAGAGACCCAGTACTTC. Protein sequence: CASSLGAIQETQYF.

The chain uses TRBV19 and TRBJ1-1; perhaps TRBD1 as D (6 bases). The CDR3 loop spans 13 amino acids. V lost 6 bases to trimming and J lost 8 bases, with 16 bases between them. CDR1 is LNHDA, CDR2 SQIVND, per germline (reference sequence). The CDR3, as DNA: TGTGCCAGTAGGAACCCCGGGACACAGGAAGCTTTCTTT. Protein: CASRNPGTQEAFF.

The CDR3 region has the DNA TGTGCCAGCAGCCGCGCGGAGGGTGGCACAGATACGCAGTATTTT. This encodes CASSRAEGGTDTQYF. The V and J genes are TRBV7-3 and TRBJ2-3, with D possibly being TRBD2 (6 bases). The germline V and J ends were trimmed by 5 bases and 1 base, with 13 bases remaining between them. This CDR3 contains 15 residues. From germline, CDR1 is SGHTA and CDR2 FQGTGA.

The chain combines TRBV6-1 with TRBJ1-5, with D uncertain. The germline gives CDR1 MNHNS, CDR2 SASEGT. V lost 2 bases and J lost 0, with 5 bases in between. The CDR3 is 14 residues long. As DNA, the CDR3 is TGTGCCAGCAGTGAATCAGATAGCAATCAGCCCCAGCATTTT. Its protein is CASSESDSNQPQHF.

The chain is built from TRBV7-3 and TRBJ2-5; D is uncertain. Germline CDR1 reads SGHTA; CDR2 reads FQGTGA. Trimming pared 4 bases from V and 2 bases from J, leaving 5 bases between. The CDR3 has 12 residues. The CDR3 spells CASSSIQETQYF. CDR3 in DNA: TGTGCCAGCAGCTCTATTCAAGAGACCCAGTACTTC.

About this clone itself: An end of the junction differs from the germline gene, which may be a read error. This sequence joins TRBV28 and TRBJ1-1; 9 positions agree with TRBD1. The CDR3 spans 15 residues. CDR1 and CDR2 from the germline V gene are MDHEN and SYDVKM. In nucleotides, the CDR3 is TGTGCCAGCACGCAACAACAGGGGGCGAGAACTGAAGCTCTCTTT. Amino acids: CASTQQQGARTEALF.

The chain links TRBV6-5 to TRBJ2-5; tentatively, D is TRBD1 (6 bases). The last part of the DNA fits TRBJ2-7 better; the J call may be wrong. Germline CDR1 is MNHEY and CDR2 is SVGAGI. CDR3 size: 16 residues. In DNA, the CDR3 is TGTGCCAGCAGTTACTCGATTATTGGGACATCCTACGAGCAGTACTTC. The encoded protein is CASSYSIIGTSYEQYF.

The gene calls are TRBV27 and TRBJ2-7; TRBD1 matches at 7 bases. Germline V gene data show CDR1 as MNHEY and CDR2 as SMNVEV (reference sequence). V lost 2 bases to trimming and J lost 1 base; unmatched junction nucleotides: 5. The CDR3 length is 15 residues. CDR3 sequence: CASSLRRDSSYEQYF. The CDR3 coding sequence is TGTGCCAGCAGTTTACGTCGGGACAGTTCCTACGAGCAGTACTTC.

V and J are TRBV7-8 and TRBJ1-1; a weak D match, TRBD1 (5 bases). Trimming removed 5 bases from V and 1 base from J, with 11 bases in between. CDR3 size: 14 residues. From germline, CDR1 is SGHVS and CDR2 FQNEAQ. CDR3 sequence (DNA): TGTGCCAGCAGCCTACTCACAGGGAACACTGAAGCTTTCTTT. Translating gives CASSLLTGNTEAFF.

This clone was seen a handful of times. The chain combines TRBV15 with TRBJ2-5, with 10 bases aligning to TRBD1. With V trimmed by 3 bases and J by 7 bases, 5 bases remained unmatched. Germline V lookup: CDR1 LNHNV, CDR2 YYDKDF (reference sequence). The CDR3 is made up of 14 amino acids. DNA for the CDR3: TGTGCCACCAGCAGGAGGACAGGGGGAGCGACCCAGTACTTC. Translating gives CATSRRTGGATQYF.

The V gene is TRBV10-3, the J gene TRBJ2-5; 9 bases match TRBD2. The CDR3 is made up of 16 amino acids. From germline, CDR1 is ENHRY and CDR2 SYGVKD. Trimming took 6 bases from V and 0 from J; bases not matched to a gene: 8. The CDR3, as DNA: TGTGCCATCAGGGGAGCGGGGGGCCGCAACCAAGAGACCCAGTACTTC. Translating gives CAIRGAGGRNQETQYF.

J is TRBJ2-5 and V is TRBV11-2, with TRBD2 identical over 8 bases. The CDR3 extends over 15 amino acids. CDR1 SGHAT and CDR2 FQNNGV come from the germline V gene. V trimming: 0 bases; J trimming: 4 bases; junction bases outside the gene matches: 4. The CDR3 region is CASSLDVSGGETQYF. The CDR3 DNA is TGTGCCAGCAGCTTAGATGTAAGCGGGGGAGAGACCCAGTACTTC.

This sequence joins TRBV7-3 and TRBJ2-2; 7 bases agree with TRBD2. CDR1 and CDR2 (germline): SGHTA, FQGTGA. This CDR3 is built from 15 residues. V lost 4 bases and J lost 7; bases outside the gene matches: 9. CDR3 in amino acids: CASSSAGIGDGELFF. The CDR3 DNA is TGTGCCAGCAGCTCAGCGGGGATCGGTGACGGGGAGCTGTTTTTT. Full variable domain (rest looked up from reference TRBV7-3 and TRBJ2-2): GAGVSQTPSNKVTEKGKYVELRCDPISGHTALYWYRQSLGQGPEFLIYFQGTGAADDSGLPNDRFFAVRPEGSVSTLKIQRTERGDSAVYLCASSSAGIGDGELFFGEGSRLTVL.